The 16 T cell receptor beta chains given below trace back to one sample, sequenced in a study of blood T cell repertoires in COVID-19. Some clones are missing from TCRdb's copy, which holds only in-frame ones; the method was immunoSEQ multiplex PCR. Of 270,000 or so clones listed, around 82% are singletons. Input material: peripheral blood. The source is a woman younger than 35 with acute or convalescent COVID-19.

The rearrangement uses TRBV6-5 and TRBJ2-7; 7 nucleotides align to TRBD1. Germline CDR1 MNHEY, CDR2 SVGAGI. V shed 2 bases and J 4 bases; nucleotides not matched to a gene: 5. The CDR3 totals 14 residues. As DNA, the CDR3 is TGTGCCAGCAGTTACGACGGGACAGCATACGAGCAGTACTTC. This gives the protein CASSYDGTAYEQYF.

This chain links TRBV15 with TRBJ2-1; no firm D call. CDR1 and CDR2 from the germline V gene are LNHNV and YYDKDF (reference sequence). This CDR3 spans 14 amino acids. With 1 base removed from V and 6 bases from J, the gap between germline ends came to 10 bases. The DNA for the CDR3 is TGTGCCACCAGCAGAGCTAGTATCGGCAATGAGCAGTTCTTC. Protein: CATSRASIGNEQFF.

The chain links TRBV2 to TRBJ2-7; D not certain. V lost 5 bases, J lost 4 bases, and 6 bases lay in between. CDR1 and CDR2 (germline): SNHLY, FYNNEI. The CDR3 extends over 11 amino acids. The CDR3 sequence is CASSTEYEQYF. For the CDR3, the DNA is TGTGCCAGCAGTACAGAATACGAGCAGTACTTC.

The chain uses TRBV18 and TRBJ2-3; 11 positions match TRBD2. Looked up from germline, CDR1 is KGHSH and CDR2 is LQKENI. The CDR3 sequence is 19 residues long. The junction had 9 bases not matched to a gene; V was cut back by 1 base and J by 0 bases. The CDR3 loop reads CASSPLLLAGATSTDTQYF. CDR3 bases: TGTGCCAGCTCACCACTTCTACTAGCGGGAGCAACTAGCACAGATACGCAGTATTTT.

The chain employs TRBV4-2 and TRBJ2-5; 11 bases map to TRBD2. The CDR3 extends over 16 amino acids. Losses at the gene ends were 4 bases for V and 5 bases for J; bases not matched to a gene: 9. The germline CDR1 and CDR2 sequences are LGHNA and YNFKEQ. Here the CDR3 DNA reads TGTGCCAGCAGCCTGGGACTAGCGGTCGGCTCGGAGACCCAGTACTTC. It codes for CASSLGLAVGSETQYF.

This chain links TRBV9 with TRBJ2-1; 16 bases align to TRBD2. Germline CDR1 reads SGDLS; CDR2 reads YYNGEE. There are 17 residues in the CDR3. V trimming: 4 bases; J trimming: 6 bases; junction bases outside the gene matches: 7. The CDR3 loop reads CASSSGGLAGGANEQFF. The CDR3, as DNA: TGTGCCAGCAGCTCAGGGGGACTAGCGGGAGGGGCCAATGAGCAGTTCTTC. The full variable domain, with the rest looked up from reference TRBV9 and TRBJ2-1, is DSGVTQTPKHLITATGQRVTLRCSPRSGDLSVYWYQQSLDQGLQFLIQYYNGEERAKGNILERFSAQQFPDLHSELNLSSLELGDSALYFCASSSGGLAGGANEQFFGPGTRLTVL.

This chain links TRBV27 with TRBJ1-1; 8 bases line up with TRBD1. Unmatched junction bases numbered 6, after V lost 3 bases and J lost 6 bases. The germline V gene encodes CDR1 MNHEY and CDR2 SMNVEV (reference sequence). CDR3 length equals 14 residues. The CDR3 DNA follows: TGTGCCAGCAGTTTGGACAGGGTCACCGCTGAAGCTTTCTTT. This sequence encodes CASSLDRVTAEAFF.

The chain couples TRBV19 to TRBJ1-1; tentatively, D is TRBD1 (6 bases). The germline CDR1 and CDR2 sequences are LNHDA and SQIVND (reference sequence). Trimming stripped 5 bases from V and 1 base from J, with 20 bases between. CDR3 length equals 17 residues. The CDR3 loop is CASSGVGWGHANTEAFF. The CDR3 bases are TGTGCCAGTAGTGGCGTCGGCTGGGGACACGCGAACACTGAAGCTTTCTTT.

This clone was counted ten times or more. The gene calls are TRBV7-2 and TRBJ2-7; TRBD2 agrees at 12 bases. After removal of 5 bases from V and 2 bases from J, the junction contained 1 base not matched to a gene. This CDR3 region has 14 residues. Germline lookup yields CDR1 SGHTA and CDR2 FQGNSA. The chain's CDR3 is CASSRTSGTYEQYF. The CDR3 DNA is TGTGCCAGCAGCCGGACTAGCGGGACCTACGAGCAGTACTTC.

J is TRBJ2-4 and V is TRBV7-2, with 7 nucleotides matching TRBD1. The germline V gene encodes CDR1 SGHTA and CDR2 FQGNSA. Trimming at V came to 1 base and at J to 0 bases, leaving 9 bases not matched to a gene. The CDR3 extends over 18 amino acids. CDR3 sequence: CASSLGQGPALAKNIQYF. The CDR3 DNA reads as TGTGCCAGCAGCTTAGGACAGGGACCAGCCCTAGCCAAAAACATTCAGTACTTC. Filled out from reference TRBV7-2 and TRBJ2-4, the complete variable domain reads GAGVSQSPSNKVTEKGKDVELRCDPISGHTALYWYRQSLGQGLEFLIYFQGNSAPDKSGLPSDRFSAERTGGSVSTLTIQRTQQEDSAVYLCASSLGQGPALAKNIQYFGAGTRLSVL.

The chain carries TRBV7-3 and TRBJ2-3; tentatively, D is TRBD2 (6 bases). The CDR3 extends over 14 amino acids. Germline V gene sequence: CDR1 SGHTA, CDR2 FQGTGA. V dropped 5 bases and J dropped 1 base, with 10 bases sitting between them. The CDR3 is CASSRGTRTDTQYF. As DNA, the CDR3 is TGTGCCAGCAGCCGGGGGACCCGCACAGATACGCAGTATTTT.

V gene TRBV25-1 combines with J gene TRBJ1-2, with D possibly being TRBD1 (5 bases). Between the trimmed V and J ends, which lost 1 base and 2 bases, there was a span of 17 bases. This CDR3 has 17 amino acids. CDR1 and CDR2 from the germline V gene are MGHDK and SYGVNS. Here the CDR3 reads CASSESGRVRKNYGYTF. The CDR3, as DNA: TGTGCCAGCAGTGAATCAGGCAGGGTTCGAAAAAACTATGGCTACACCTTC.

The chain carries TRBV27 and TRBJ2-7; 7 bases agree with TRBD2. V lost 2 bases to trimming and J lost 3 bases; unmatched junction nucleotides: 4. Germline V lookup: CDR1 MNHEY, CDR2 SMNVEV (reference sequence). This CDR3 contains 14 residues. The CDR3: CASSLGLADYEQYF. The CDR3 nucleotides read TGTGCCAGCAGTTTAGGTCTAGCGGACTACGAGCAGTACTTC.

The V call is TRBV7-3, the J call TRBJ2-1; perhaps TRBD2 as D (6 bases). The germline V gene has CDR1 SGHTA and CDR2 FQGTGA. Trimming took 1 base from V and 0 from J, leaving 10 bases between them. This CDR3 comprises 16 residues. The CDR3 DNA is TGTGCCAGCAGCTTAAATGGGGGGAGCTCCTACAATGAGCAGTTCTTC. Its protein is CASSLNGGSSYNEQFF.

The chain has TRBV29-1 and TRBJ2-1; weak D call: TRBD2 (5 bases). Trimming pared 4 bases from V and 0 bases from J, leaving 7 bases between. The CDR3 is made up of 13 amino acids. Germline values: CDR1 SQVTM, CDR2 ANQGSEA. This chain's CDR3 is CSVGGVSYNEQFF. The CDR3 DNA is TGCAGCGTTGGGGGAGTCTCCTACAATGAGCAGTTCTTC.

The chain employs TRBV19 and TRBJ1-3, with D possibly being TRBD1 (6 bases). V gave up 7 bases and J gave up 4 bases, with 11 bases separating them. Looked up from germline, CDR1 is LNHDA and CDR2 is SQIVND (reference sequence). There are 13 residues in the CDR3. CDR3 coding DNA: TGTGCCAGTACCACCCAGGGGGGAAACACCATATATTTT. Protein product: CASTTQGGNTIYF. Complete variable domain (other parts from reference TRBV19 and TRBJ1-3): DGGITQSPKYLFRKEGQNVTLSCEQNLNHDAMYWYRQDPGQGLRLIYYSQIVNDFQKGDIAEGYSVSREKKESFPLTVTSAQKNPTAFYLCASTTQGGNTIYFGEGSWLTVV.